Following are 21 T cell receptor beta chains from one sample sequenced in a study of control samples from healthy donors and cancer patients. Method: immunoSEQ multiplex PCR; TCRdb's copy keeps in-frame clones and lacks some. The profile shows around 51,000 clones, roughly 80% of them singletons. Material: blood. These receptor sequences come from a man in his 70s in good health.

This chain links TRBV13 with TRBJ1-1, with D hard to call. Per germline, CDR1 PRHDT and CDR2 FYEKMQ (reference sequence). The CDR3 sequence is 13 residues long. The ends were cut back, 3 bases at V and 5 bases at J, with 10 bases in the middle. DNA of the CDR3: TGTGCCAGCAGCTTGACCCCCGAGACTGAAGCTTTCTTT. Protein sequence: CASSLTPETEAFF.

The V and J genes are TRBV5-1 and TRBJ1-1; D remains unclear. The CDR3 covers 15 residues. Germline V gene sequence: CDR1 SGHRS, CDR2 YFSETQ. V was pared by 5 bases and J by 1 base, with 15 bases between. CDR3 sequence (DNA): TGCGCCAGCAGGCCACTGACAAGTCCGAACACTGAAGCTTTCTTT. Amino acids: CASRPLTSPNTEAFF. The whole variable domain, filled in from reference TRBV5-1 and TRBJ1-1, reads KAGVTQTPRYLIKTRGQQVTLSCSPISGHRSVSWYQQTPGQGLQFLFEYFSETQRNKGNFPGRFSGRQFSNSRSEMNVSTLELGDSALYLCASRPLTSPNTEAFFGQGTRLTVV.

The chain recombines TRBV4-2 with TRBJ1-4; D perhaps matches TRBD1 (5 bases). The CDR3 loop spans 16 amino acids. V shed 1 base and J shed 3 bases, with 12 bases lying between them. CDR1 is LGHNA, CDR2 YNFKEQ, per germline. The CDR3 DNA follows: TGTGCCAGCAGCCAAGGACAGCGGAAGGCTAATGAAAAACTGTTTTTT. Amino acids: CASSQGQRKANEKLFF.

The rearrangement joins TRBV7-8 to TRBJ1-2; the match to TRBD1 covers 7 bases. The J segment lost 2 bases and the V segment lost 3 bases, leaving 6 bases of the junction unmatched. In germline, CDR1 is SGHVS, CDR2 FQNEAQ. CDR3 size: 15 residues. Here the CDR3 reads CASSLTGPGNYGYTF. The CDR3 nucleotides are TGTGCCAGCAGCTTGACAGGGCCTGGGAACTATGGCTACACCTTC. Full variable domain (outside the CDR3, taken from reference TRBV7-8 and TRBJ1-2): GAGVSQSPRYKVAKRGQDVALRCDPISGHVSLFWYQQALGQGPEFLTYFQNEAQLDKSGLPSDRFFAERPEGSVSTLKIQRTQQEDSAVYLCASSLTGPGNYGYTFGSGTRLTVV.

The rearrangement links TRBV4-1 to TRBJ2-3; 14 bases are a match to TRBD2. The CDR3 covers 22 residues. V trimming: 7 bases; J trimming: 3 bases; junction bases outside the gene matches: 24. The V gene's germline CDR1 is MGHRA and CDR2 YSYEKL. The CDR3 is CASIKNSRIGTSGGLLTDTQYF. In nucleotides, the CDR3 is TGCGCCAGCATCAAGAATTCCCGAATAGGGACTAGCGGGGGACTTCTGACAGATACGCAGTATTTT.

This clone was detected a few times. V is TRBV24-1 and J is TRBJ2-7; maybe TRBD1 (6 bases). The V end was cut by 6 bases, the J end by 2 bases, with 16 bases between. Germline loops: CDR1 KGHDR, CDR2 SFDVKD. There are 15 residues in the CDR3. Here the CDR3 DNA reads TGTGCCACCAGTAACTCCGGGACACCCACCTACGAGCAGTACTTC. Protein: CATSNSGTPTYEQYF.

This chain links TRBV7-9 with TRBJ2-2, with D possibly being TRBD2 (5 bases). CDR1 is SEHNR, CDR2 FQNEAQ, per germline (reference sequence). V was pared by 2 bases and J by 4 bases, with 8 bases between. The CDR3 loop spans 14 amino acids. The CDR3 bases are TGTGCCAGCAGCTTAAGAGGAGGCACCGGGGAGCTGTTTTTT. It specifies CASSLRGGTGELFF.

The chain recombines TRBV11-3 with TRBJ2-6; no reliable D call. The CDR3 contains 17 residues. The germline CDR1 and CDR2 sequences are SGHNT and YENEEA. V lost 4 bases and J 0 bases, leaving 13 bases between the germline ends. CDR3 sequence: CASSYRIDLSGANVLTF. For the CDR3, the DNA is TGTGCCAGCAGCTACAGAATTGATCTCTCTGGGGCCAACGTCCTGACTTTC.

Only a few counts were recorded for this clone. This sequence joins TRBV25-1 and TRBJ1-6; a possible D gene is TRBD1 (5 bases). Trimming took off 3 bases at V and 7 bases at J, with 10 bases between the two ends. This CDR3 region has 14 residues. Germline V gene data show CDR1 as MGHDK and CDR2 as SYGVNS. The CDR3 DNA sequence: TGTGCCAGCAGTGATCTGGGGCTAAATTCACCCCTCCACTTT. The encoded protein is CASSDLGLNSPLHF.

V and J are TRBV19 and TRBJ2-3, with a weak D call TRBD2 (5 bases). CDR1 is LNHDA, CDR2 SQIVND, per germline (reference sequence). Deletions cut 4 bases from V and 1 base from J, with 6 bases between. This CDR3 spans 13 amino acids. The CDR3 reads CASSKGGTDTQYF. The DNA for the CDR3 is TGTGCCAGTAGTAAGGGAGGCACAGATACGCAGTATTTT.

In nucleotides, the CDR3 is TGTGCCAGCAGCTCCCGGGGTTCTAGCACAGATACGCAGTATTTT. It translates to CASSSRGSSTDTQYF. The gene calls are TRBV7-2 and TRBJ2-3, with D possibly matching TRBD2 (5 bases). The ends were cut back, 4 bases at V and 0 bases at J, with 11 bases in the middle. The CDR3 runs 15 residues. The germline gives CDR1 SGHTA, CDR2 FQGNSA.

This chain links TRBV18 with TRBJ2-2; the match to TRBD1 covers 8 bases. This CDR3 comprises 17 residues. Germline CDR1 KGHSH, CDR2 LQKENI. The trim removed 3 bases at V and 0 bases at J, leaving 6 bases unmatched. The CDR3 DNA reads TGTGCCAGCTCACCTCAAGACAGGGGTACGAACACCGGGGAGCTGTTTTTT. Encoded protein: CASSPQDRGTNTGELFF.

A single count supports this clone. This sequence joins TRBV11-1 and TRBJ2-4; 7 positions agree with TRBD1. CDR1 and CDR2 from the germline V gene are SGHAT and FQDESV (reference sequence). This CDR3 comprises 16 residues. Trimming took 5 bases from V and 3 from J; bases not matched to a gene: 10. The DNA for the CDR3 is TGTGCCAGCAGCGCAGGGGACAGCGGTCTCAAAAACATTCAGTACTTC. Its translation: CASSAGDSGLKNIQYF.

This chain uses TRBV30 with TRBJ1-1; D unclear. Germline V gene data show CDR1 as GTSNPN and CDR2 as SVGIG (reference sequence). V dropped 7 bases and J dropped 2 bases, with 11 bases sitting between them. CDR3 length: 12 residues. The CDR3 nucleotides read TGTGCCTTGGCTGGAGAAAACACTGAAGCTTTCTTT. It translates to CALAGENTEAFF.

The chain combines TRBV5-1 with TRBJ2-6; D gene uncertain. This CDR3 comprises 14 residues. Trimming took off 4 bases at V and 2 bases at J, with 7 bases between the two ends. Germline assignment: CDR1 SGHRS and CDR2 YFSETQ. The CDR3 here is CASSPATGANVLTF. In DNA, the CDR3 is TGCGCCAGCAGCCCTGCAACTGGGGCCAACGTCCTGACTTTC.

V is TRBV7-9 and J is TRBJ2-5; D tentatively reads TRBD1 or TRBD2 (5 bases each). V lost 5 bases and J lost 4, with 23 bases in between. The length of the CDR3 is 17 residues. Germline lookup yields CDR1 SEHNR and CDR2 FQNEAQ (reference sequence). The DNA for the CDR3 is TGTGCCAGCAGCATACGGACATTACCCGGGACCCCAGAGACCCAGTACTTC. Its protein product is CASSIRTLPGTPETQYF.

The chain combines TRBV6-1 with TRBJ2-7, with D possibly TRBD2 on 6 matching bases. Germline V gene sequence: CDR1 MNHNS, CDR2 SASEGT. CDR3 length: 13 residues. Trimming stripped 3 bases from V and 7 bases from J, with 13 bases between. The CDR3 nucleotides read TGTGCCAGCAGTGACGGGGGAATTCGGGAGCAGTACTTC. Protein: CASSDGGIREQYF.

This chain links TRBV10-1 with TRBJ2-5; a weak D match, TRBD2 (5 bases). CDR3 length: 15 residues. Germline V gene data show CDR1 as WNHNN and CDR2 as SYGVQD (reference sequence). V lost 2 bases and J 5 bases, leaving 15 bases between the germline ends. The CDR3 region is CASSEEGTARETQYF. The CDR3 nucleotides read TGCGCCAGCAGTGAGGAGGGCACAGCTCGGGAGACCCAGTACTTC.

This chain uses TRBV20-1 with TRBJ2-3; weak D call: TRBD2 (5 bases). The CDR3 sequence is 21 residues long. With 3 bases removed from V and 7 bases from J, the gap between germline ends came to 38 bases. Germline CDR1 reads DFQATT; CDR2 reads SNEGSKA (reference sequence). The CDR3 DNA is TGCAGTGCTAGTACCCTGAGACTAACTTCCGAGGAGGCATTAGTCGCAAATACGCAGTATTTT. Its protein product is CSASTLRLTSEEALVANTQYF.

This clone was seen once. This CDR3 reads CAWKRGQSTDTQYF. In nucleotides, the CDR3 is TGTGCCTGGAAGAGGGGGCAGAGCACAGATACGCAGTATTTT. The chain is built from TRBV30 and TRBJ2-3; 7 nucleotides agree with TRBD1. The V and J ends lost 4 bases and 0 bases, in that order; junction bases with no gene match: 4. Germline-derived CDR1 and CDR2 are GTSNPN and SVGIG (reference sequence). The CDR3 is 14 residues long.

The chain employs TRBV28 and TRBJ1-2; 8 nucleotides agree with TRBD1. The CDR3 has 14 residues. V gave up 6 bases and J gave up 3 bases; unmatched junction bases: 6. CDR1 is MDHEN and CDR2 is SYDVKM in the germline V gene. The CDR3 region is CASRQGVFDYGYTF. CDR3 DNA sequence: TGTGCCAGCAGACAGGGGGTTTTTGACTATGGCTACACCTTC.